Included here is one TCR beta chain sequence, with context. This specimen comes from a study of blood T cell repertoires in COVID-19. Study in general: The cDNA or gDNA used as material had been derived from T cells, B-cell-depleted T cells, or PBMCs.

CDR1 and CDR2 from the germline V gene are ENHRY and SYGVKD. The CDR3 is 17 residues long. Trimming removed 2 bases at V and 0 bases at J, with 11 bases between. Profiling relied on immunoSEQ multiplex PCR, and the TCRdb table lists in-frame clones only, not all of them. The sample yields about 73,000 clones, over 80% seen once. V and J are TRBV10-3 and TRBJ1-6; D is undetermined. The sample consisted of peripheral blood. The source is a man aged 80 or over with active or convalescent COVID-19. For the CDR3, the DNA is TGTGCCATCAGTGAGAGGGAGTCCAGCTCCTATAATTCACCCCTCCACTTT. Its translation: CAISERESSSYNSPLHF.